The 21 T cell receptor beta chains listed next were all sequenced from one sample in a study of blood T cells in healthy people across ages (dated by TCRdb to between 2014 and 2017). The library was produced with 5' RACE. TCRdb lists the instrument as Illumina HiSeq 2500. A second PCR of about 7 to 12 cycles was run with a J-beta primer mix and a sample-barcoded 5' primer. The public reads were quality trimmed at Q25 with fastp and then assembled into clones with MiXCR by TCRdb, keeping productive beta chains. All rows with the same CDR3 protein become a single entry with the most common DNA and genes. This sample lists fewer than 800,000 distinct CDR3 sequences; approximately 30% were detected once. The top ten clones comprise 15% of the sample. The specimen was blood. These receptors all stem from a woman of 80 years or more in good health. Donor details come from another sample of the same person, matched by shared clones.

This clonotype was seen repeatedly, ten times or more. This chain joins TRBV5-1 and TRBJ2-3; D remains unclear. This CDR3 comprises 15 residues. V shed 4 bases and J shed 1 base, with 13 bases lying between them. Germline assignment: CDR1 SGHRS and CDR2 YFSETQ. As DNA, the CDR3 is TGCGCCAGCAGCCCTGACGGGTTAGGCACAGATACGCAGTATTTT. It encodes CASSPDGLGTDTQYF.

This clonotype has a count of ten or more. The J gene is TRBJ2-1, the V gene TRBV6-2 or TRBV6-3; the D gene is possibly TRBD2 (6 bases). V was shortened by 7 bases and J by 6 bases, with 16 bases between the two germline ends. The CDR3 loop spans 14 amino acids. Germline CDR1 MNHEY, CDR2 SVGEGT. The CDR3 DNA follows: TGTGCCAGCACCGAGGGACTGATCCTCAATGAGCAGTTCTTC. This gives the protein CASTEGLILNEQFF.

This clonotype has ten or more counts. The CDR3 loop reads CASSQEGTTNYGYTF. CDR3 in DNA: TGCGCCAGCAGCCAAGAGGGCACTACTAACTATGGCTACACCTTC. J is TRBJ1-2 and V is TRBV4-3; D gene uncertain. This CDR3 has 15 amino acids. The V gene's germline CDR1 is LGHNA and CDR2 YSLEER. V lost 0 bases and J lost 0, with 8 bases in between.

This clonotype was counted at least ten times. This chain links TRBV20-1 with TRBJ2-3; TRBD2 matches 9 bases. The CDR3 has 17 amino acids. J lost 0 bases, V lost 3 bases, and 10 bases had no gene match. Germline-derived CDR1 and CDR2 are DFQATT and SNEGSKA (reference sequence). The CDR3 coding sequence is TGCAGTGCTAGTCTGACTAGCGGTGCTGCTAGCACAGATACGCAGTATTTT. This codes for CSASLTSGAASTDTQYF.

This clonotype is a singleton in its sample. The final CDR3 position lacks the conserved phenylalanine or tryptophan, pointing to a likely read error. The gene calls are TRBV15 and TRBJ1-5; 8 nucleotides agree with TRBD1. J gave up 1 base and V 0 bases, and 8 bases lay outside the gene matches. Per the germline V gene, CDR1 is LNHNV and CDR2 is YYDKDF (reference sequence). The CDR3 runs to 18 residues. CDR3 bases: TGTGCCACCAGCAGAGATCCAGGACAGGGATGGAGCAATCAGCCCCAGCATCTT. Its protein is CATSRDPGQGWSNQPQHL.

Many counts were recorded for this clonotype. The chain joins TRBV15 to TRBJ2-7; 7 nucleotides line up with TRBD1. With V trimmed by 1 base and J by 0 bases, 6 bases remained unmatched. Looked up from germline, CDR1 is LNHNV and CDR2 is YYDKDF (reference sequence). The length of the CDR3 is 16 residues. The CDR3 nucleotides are TGTGCCACCAGCAGAGGGGGCCGGGACAGCTCCTACGAGCAGTACTTC. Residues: CATSRGGRDSSYEQYF.

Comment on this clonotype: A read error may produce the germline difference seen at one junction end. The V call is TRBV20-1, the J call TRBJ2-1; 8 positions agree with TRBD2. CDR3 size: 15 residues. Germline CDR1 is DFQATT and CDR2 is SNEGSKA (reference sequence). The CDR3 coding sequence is TGCAGTGCTAGAAGAGCGGGGGACTCCTACAGTGAGCAGTTCTTC. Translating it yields CSARRAGDSYSEQFF.

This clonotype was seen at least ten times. The CDR3 region is CSAHRDSGSYEQYF. The CDR3 DNA reads TGCAGTGCTCACCGGGACTCAGGCTCCTACGAGCAGTACTTC. V is TRBV20-1 and J is TRBJ2-7; maybe TRBD2 (6 bases). The germline gives CDR1 DFQATT, CDR2 SNEGSKA (reference sequence). The CDR3 is 14 amino acids. V dropped 5 bases and J dropped 0 bases, with 14 bases sitting between them.

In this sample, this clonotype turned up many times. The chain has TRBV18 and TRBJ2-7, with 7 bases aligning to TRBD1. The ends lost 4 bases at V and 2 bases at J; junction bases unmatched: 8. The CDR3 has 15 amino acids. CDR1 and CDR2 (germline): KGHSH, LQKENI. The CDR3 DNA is TGTGCCAGCTCACTAGATAAGGGGGCCCCCTACGAGCAGTACTTC. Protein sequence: CASSLDKGAPYEQYF.

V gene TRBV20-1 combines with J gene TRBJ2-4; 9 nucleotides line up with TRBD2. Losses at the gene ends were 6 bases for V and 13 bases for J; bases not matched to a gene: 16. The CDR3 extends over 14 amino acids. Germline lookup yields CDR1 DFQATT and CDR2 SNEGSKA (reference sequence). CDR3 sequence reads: CSAPLAGRNNEQYF. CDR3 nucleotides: TGCAGTGCGCCTCTAGCGGGGAGAAACAATGAGCAGTACTTC.

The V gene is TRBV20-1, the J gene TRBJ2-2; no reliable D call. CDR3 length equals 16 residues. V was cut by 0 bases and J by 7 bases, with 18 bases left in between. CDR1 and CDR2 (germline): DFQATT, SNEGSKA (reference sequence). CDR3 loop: CSARDRLVLGIGELFF. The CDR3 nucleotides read TGCAGTGCTAGAGATCGGTTGGTTCTAGGTATCGGGGAGCTGTTTTTT.

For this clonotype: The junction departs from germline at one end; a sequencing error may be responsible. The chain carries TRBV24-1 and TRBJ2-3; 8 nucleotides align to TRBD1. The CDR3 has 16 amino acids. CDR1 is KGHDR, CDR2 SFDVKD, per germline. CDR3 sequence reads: CTTSDPDRGGPDTQYF. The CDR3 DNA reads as TGTACCACCAGTGATCCCGACAGGGGAGGCCCAGATACACAGTATTTT.

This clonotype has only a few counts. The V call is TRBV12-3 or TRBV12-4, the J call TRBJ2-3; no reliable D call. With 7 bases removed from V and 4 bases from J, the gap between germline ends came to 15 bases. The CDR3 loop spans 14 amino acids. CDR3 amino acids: CASTTGVRSDTQYF. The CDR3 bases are TGTGCCAGCACCACTGGAGTGAGATCAGATACGCAGTATTTT.

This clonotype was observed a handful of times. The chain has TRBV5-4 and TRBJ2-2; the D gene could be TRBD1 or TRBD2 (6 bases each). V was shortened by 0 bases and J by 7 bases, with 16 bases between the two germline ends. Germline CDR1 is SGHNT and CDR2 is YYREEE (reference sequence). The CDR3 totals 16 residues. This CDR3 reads CASSLAPRGQNGELFF. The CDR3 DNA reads TGTGCCAGCAGCTTGGCACCCCGGGGGCAAAACGGGGAGCTGTTTTTT. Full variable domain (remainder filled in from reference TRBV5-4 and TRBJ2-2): ETGVTQSPTHLIKTRGQQVTLRCSSQSGHNTVSWYQQALGQGPQFIFQYYREEENGRGNFPPRFSGLQFPNYSSELNVNALELDDSALYLCASSLAPRGQNGELFFGEGSRLTVL.

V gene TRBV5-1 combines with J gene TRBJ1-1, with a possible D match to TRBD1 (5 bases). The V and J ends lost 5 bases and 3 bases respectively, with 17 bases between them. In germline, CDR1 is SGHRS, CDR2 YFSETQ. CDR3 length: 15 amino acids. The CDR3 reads CASRRSGPVDTEAFF. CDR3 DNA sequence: TGCGCCAGCAGGCGATCGGGGCCGGTGGACACTGAAGCTTTCTTT.

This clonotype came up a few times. The CDR3 DNA sequence: TGCGCCAGCAGCTTGTTGGCGTACACTGAAGCTTTCTTT. This translates into CASSLLAYTEAFF. V usage is TRBV5-1 and J usage is TRBJ1-1; D gene ambiguous. The CDR3 spans 13 residues. Trimming took 1 base from V and 3 from J, leaving 7 bases between them. The germline V gene encodes CDR1 SGHRS and CDR2 YFSETQ.

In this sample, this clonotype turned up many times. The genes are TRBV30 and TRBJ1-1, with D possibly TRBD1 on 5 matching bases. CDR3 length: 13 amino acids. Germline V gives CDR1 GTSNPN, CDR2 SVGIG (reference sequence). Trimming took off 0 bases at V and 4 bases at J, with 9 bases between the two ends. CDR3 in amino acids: CAWSVRGGTEAFF. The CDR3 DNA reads TGTGCCTGGAGTGTACGTGGGGGCACTGAAGCTTTCTTT.

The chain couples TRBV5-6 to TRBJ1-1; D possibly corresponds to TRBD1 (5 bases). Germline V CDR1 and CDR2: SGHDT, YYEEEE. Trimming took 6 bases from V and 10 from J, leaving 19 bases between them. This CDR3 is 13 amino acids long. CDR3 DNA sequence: TGTGCCAGCAATGGGGCCATAGATTCGGGAGCTTTCTTT. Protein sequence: CASNGAIDSGAFF.

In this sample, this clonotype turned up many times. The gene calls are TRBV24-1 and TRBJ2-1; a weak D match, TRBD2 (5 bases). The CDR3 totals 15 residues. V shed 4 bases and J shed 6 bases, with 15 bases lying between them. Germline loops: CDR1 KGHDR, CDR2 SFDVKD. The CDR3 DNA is TGTGCCACCAGTGACCGAACTGACTACCGCAATGAGCAGTTCTTC. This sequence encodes CATSDRTDYRNEQFF.

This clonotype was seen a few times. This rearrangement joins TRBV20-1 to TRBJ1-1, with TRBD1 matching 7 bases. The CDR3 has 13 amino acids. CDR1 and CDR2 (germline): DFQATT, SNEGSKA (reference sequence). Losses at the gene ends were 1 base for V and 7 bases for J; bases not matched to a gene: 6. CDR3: CSARGPGTVEAFF. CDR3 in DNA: TGCAGTGCTAGAGGGCCTGGGACAGTTGAAGCTTTCTTT.

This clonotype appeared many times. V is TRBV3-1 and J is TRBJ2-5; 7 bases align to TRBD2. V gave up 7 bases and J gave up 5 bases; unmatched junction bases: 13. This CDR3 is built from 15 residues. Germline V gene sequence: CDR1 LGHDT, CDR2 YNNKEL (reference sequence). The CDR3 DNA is TGTGCCAGCACCCCGTCTAGGGCCGGGGGGGAGACCCAGTACTTC. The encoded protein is CASTPSRAGGETQYF.